This T cell receptor beta chain was observed in a study of blood T cell repertoires in COVID-19. Germline V CDR1 and CDR2: KGHSH, LQKENI. The CDR3 runs to 13 residues. The trim removed 3 bases at V and 3 bases at J, leaving 2 bases unmatched. The table came from immunoSEQ multiplex PCR; TCRdb's copy has only in-frame clones and leaves some out. The sample lists fewer than 65,000 clones, around 78% seen once, with approximately 5.3% in the top ten. The chain joins TRBV18 to TRBJ2-7; TRBD1 aligns across 7 bases. This clonotype originated in a human donor in a cohort sampled during active COVID-19. What was sequenced was peripheral blood. CDR3 amino acids: CASSPGTVYEQYF. DNA for the CDR3: TGTGCCAGCTCACCCGGGACAGTCTACGAGCAGTACTTC.